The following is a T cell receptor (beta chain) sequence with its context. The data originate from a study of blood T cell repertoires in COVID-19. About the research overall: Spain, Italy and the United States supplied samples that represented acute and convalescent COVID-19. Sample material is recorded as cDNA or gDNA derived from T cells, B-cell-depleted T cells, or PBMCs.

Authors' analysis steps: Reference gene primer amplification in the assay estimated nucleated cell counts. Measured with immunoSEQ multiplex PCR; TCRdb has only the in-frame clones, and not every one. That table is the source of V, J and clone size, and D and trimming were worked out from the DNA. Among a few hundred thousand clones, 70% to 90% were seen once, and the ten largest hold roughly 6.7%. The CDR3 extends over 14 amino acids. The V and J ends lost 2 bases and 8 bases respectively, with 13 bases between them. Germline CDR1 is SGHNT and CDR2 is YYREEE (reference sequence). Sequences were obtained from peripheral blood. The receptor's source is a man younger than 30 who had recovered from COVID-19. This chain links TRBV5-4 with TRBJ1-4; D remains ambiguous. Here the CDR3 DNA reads TGTGCCAGCAGCTTTACGGGAGCGAAGGAAAAACTGTTTTTT. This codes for CASSFTGAKEKLFF.